This T cell receptor beta chain originates from a study of beta chain features in type 1 diabetes. A word on this clone: Its antigen is currently unknown.

Study-wide results and limits: Within the patient group, naive, central memory and Treg TCRB repertoires appeared more similar to each other than within healthy donors. For cells with high TCR expression, cDNA sequencing could yield over-representation. Small HLA sub-analyses could not settle whether HLA shapes TCRB rearrangement.

CDR1 and CDR2 (germline): MNHEY, SMNVEV (reference sequence). The CDR3 consists of 14 residues. Trimming took 2 bases from V and 3 from J, leaving 9 bases between them. Sequencing targeted expressed TCRB transcripts, as all isolated RNA had been reverse transcribed. Sequencing used immunoSEQ multiplex PCR; TCRdb keeps in-frame clones, though not all of them. The table has under 550,000 clones, more than 9.5% seen once; the top ten hold less than 0.06%. This receptor was obtained from a woman in her late teens or twenties in good health. The rearrangement links TRBV27 to TRBJ2-3; D is undetermined. Sequences were obtained from naive CD4+ T cells from blood. CDR3 sequence (DNA): TGTGCCAGCAGTTTAGCGGCTGCGACAGATACGCAGTATTTT. Protein product: CASSLAAATDTQYF.